The entry below describes one T cell receptor beta chain. Its antigen is not identified. CDR3 size: 14 residues. Germline V gene lookup returns CDR1 SGHDT and CDR2 YYEEEE. V was trimmed by 2 bases and J by 10 bases, leaving 13 bases between them. The record originates from a study of cytomegalovirus exposure and HLA in healthy donors. Study in general: Previous work identified around 120 million unique TCR beta sequences from 150 million to 200 million T cells.

PCR was performed using 60 Vbeta and 13 Jbeta primers. Repertoires were generated with immunoSEQ multiplex PCR, while TCRdb's copy carries only in-frame clones and drops some. This specimen shows some 200,000 clones; the ten leading clones hold about 1%. Points from the study as a whole: The study labeled fewer than 200 TCR beta chains cytomegalovirus-associated. Certain indistinguishable V segments, among them TRBV6-2 and TRBV6-3, were excluded.

The V call is TRBV5-6, the J call TRBJ1-6, with D tentatively TRBD1 (6 bases). This TCR came from a girl aged 2-10 years in good health and CMV-seropositive. The specimen was PBMCs. The CDR3 reads CASSFWGPQSPLHF. Written as DNA, the CDR3 is TGTGCCAGCAGCTTTTGGGGGCCACAATCACCCCTCCACTTT.